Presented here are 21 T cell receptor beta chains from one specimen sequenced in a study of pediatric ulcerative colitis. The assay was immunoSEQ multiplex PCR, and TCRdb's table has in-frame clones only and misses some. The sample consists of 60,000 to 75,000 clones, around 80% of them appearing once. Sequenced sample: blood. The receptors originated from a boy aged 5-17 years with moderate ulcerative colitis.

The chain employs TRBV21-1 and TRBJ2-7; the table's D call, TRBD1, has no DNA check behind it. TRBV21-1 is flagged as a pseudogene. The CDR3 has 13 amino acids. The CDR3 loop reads CASSNSRPYEQYF. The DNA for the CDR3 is TGTGCCAGCAGCAACAGTCGCCCCTACGAGCAGTACTTC.

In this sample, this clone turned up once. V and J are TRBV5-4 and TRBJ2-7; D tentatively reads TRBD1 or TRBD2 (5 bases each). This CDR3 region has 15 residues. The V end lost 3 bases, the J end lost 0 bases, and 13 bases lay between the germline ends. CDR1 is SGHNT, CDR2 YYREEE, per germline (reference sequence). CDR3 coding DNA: TGTGCCAGCAGCTCAGGGACCGTTAGCTCCTACGAGCAGTACTTC. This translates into CASSSGTVSSYEQYF.

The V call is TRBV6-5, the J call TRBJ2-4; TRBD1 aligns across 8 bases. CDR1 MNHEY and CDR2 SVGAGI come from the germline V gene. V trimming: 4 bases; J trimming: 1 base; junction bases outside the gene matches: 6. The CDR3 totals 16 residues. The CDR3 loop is CASSWQGAGAKNIQYF. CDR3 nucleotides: TGTGCCAGCAGTTGGCAGGGGGCCGGTGCCAAAAACATTCAGTACTTC.

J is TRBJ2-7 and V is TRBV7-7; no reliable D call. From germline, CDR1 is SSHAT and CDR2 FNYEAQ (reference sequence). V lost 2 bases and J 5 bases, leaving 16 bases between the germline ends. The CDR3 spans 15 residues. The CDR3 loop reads CASSLNLVSTHEQYF. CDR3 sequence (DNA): TGTGCCAGCAGCTTAAATTTAGTCAGCACGCACGAGCAGTACTTC.

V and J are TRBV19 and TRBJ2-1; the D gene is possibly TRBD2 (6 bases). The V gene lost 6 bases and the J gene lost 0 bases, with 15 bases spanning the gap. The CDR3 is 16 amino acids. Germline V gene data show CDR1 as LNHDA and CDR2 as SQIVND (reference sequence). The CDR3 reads CASSPTGTHSYNEQFF. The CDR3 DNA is TGTGCCAGTAGCCCAACCGGGACTCACTCCTACAATGAGCAGTTCTTC.

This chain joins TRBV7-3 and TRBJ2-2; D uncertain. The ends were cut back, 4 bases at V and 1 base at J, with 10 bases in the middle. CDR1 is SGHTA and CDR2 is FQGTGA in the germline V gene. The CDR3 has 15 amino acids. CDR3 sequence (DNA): TGTGCCAGCAGCTCGTCCCGTGGGAACACCGGGGAGCTGTTTTTT. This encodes CASSSSRGNTGELFF.

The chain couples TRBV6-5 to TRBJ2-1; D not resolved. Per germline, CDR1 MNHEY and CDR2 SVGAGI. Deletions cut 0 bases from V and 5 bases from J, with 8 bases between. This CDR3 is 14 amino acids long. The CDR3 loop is CASSYSGEDNEQFF. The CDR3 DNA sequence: TGTGCCAGCAGTTACTCTGGCGAAGACAATGAGCAGTTCTTC.

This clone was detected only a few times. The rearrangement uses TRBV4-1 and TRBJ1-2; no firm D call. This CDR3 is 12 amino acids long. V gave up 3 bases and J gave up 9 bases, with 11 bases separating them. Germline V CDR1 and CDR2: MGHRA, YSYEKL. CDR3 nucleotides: TGCGCCAGCAGCCAGCTCAGAGGGAGCTACACCTTC. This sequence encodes CASSQLRGSYTF.

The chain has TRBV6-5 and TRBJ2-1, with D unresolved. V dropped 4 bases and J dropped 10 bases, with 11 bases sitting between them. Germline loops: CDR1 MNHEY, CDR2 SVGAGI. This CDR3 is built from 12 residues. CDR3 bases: TGTGCCAGCAGTTCTTACGATTACGAGCAGTTCTTC. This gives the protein CASSSYDYEQFF.

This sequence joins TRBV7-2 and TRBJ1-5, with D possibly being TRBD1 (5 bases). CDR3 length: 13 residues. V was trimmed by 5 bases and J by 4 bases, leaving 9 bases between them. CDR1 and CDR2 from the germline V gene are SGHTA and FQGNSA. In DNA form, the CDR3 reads TGTGCCAGCAGCCTGCGGGGGAATCAGCCCCAGCATTTT. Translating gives CASSLRGNQPQHF.

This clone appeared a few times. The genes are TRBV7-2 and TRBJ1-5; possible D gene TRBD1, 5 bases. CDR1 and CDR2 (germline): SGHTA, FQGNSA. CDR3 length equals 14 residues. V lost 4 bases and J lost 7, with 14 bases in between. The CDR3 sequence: CASSSRPGGQPQHF. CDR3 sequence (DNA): TGTGCCAGCAGCTCCAGGCCGGGGGGACAGCCCCAGCATTTT.

The CDR3 is CASSESPDRVRAGANVLTF. CDR3 sequence (DNA): TGCGCCAGCAGTGAGAGCCCGGACAGGGTAAGGGCTGGGGCCAACGTCCTGACTTTC. V usage is TRBV10-2 and J usage is TRBJ2-6; 8 bases match TRBD1. The germline gives CDR1 WSHSY, CDR2 SAAADI. The CDR3 has 19 residues. J was trimmed by 2 bases and V by 2 bases; bases with no gene match: 11.

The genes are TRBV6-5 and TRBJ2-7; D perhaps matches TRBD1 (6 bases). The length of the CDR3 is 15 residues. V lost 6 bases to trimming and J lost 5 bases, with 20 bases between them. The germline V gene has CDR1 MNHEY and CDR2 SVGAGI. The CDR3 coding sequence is TGTGCCAGCAGCACGCTGAACAGGGTACGGAACGAGCAGTACTTC. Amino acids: CASSTLNRVRNEQYF.

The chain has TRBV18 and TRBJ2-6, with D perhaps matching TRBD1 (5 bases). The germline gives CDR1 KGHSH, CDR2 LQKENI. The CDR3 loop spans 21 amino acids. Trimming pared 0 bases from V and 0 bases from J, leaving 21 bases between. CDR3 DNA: TGTGCCAGCTCACCACCGCCGCAGGGCCCCACACCGTACTCTGGGGCCAACGTCCTGACTTTC. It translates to CASSPPPQGPTPYSGANVLTF.

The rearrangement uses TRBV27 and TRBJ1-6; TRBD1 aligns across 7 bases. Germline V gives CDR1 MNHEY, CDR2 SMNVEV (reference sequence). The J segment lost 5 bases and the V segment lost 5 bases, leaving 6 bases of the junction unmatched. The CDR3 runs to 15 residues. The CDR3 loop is CASSPWDSDNSPLHF. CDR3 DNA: TGTGCCAGCAGTCCATGGGACAGCGATAATTCACCCCTCCACTTT.

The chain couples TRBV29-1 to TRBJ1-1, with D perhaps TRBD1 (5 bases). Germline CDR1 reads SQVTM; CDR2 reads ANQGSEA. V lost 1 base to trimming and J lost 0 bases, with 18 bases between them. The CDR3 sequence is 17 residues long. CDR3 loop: CSVEGGEKGGLNTEAFF. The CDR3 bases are TGCAGCGTTGAAGGGGGGGAAAAGGGTGGGTTGAACACTGAAGCTTTCTTT.

The CDR3 here is CASSESGTGGEKLFF. Here the CDR3 DNA reads TGTGCCAGCAGTGAATCGGGGACAGGGGGAGAAAAACTGTTTTTT. The chain carries TRBV25-1 and TRBJ1-4, with TRBD1 matching 11 bases. The V and J ends lost 1 base and 8 bases, in that order; junction bases with no gene match: 3. Germline assignment: CDR1 MGHDK and CDR2 SYGVNS. The CDR3 is 15 residues long.

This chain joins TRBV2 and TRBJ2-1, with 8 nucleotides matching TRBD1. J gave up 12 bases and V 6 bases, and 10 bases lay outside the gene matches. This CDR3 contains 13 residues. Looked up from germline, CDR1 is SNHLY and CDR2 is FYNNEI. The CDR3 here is CASRLSGQGTQFF. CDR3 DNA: TGTGCCAGCAGATTGTCCGGACAGGGTACGCAGTTCTTC.

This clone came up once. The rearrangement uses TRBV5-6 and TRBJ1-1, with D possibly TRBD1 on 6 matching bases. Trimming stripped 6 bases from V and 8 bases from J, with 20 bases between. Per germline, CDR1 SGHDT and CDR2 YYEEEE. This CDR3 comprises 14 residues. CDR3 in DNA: TGTGCCAGCACCCCCCCGAGAGGACAGCTAGAAGCTTTCTTT. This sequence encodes CASTPPRGQLEAFF.

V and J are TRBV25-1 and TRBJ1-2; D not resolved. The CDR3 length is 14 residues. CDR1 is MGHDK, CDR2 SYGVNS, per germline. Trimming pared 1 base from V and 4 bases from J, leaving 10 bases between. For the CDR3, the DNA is TGTGCCAGCAGTGAATGGCCGATATCCTATGGCTACACCTTC. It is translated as CASSEWPISYGYTF.

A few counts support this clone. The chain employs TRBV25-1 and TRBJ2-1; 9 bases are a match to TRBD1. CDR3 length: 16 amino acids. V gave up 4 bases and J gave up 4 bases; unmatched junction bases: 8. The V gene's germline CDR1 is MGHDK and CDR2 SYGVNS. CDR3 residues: CASSATGGAGYNEQFF. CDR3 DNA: TGTGCCAGCAGTGCCACAGGGGGCGCCGGATACAATGAGCAGTTCTTC.